This record concerns one TCR beta chain sequence. Its antigen is still unknown. This sample is drawn from a study of OX40 agonist ivuxolimab in advanced cancers. Study information: Ivuxolimab, an agonistic anti-OX40 (CD134) antibody, was given to patients. Previous treatment with anti-PD-1, anti-PD-L1 or anti-CTLA-4 therapy was allowed; 40% had received some. The study's findings and limits: The average count of expanded clones was higher among CD8+ T cells than among CD4+. Those patients achieving a partial response at 0.1-3.0 mg/kg showed among the lowest clonal expansion.

The CDR3 consists of 15 residues. The V gene lost 2 bases and the J gene lost 0 bases, with 9 bases spanning the gap. The germline gives CDR1 MDHEN, CDR2 SYDVKM. Clones were read by immunoSEQ multiplex PCR, and TCRdb kept only the in-frame ones, dropping some. The profile shows 35,000 to 40,000 clones, 92% of them singletons. This receptor was taken from an adult with an advanced solid tumor such as melanoma, head and neck, liver or kidney cancer. The input for sequencing was CD4+ or CD8+ T cells sorted from blood, taken in a trial of the OX40 agonist ivuxolimab. The genes are TRBV28 and TRBJ2-3, with D possibly being TRBD2 (5 bases). The CDR3 here is CASSLGSVSTDTQYF. The CDR3 nucleotides are TGTGCCAGCAGTTTAGGTAGCGTTAGCACAGATACGCAGTATTTT.